This paragraph reports one TCR beta chain. What it binds is unknown. The entry originates in a study of vaccination effects on CD4 cells after COVID-19. Study observations and caveats: In healthy vaccinees, only 1 of 255 vaccine-induced clones cross-reacted with common cold coronaviruses.

Profiling relied on immunoSEQ multiplex PCR, and the TCRdb table lists in-frame clones only, not all of them. The sample holds tens of thousands of clones; over 60% are singletons and the top ten take about 15%. Antigen-specific CD4+ T cells were expanded (with viral peptide pools) by the ViraFEST assay ahead of sequencing. Following an approximately 10-day culture, CD4+ T cells were purified. Vaccine administered to participants consisted of two doses of either BNT162b2 or mRNA-1273. The vaccine recipients had no prior SARS-CoV-2 infection, with negative nucleocapsid antibodies. There are 15 residues in the CDR3. Germline V lookup: CDR1 SGHVS, CDR2 FQNEAQ. J was trimmed by 0 bases and V by 4 bases; bases with no gene match: 5.

The chain links TRBV7-8 to TRBJ2-7; 8 bases fit TRBD2. The clonotype originates from a human donor who received a COVID-19 vaccine. The specimen was CD4+ T cells from PBMCs cultured with HCoV-OC43 spike peptides, collected after COVID-19 vaccination. The subset was: HCoV-OC43 spike overlapping peptide pool stimulation. The DNA of the CDR3 is TGTGCCAGCAGCTCTTTAGCGGGGAGCTCCTACGAGCAGTACTTC. Translation gives CASSSLAGSSYEQYF.